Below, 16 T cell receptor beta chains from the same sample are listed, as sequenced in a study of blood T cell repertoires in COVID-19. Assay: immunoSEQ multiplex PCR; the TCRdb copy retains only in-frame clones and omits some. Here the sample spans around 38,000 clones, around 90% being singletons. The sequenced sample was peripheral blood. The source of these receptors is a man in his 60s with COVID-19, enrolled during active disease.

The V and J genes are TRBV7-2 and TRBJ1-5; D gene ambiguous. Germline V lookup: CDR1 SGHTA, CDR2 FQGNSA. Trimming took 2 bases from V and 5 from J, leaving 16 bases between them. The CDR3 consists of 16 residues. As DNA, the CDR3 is TGTGCCAGCAGCTTAACTGGTGGGCTCCTCGATCAGCCCCAGCATTTT. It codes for CASSLTGGLLDQPQHF.

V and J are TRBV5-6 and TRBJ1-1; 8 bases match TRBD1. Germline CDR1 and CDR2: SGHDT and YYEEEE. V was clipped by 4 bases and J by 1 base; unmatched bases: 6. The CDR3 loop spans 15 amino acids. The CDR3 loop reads CASSPLDRANTEAFF. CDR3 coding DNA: TGTGCCAGCAGCCCCCTGGACAGGGCGAACACTGAAGCTTTCTTT.

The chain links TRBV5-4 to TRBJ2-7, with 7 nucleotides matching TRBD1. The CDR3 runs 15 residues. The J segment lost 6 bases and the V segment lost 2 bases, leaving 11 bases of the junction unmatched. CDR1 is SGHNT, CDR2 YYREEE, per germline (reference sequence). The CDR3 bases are TGTGCCAGCAGCTTACGAATAGGGGGCTCGTTCGAGCAGTACTTC. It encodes CASSLRIGGSFEQYF.

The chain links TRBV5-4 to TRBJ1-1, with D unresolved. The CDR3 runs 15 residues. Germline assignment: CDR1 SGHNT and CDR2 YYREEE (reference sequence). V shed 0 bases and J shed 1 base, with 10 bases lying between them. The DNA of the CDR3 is TGTGCCAGCAGCTTGGCCCAAAACGGGAACACTGAAGCTTTCTTT. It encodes CASSLAQNGNTEAFF.

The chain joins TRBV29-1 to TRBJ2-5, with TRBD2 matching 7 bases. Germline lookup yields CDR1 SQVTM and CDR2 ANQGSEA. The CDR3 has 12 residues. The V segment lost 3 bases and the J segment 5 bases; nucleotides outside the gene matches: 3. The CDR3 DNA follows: TGCAGCGTTGATGCGGGAGATGAGACCCAGTACTTC. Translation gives CSVDAGDETQYF.

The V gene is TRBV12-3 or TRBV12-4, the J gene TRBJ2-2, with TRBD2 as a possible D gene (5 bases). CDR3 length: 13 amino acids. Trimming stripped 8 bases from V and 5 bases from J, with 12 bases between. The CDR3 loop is CASPAPGTGELFF. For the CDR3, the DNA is TGTGCCAGCCCCGCGCCGGGAACCGGGGAGCTGTTTTTT.

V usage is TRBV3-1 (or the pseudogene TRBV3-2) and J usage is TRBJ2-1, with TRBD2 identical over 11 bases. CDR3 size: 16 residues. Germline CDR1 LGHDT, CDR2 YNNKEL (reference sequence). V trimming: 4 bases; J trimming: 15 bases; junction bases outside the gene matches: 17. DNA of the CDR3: TGTGCCAGCAGCCCTAATACTCCCAGACTAGCGGGATTTCGGTTCTTC. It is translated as CASSPNTPRLAGFRFF.

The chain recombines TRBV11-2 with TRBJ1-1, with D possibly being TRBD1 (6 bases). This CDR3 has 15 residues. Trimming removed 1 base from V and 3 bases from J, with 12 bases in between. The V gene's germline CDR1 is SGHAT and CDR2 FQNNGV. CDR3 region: CASSLGGRGHTEAFF. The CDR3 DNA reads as TGTGCCAGCAGCTTAGGGGGGCGGGGGCACACTGAAGCTTTCTTT. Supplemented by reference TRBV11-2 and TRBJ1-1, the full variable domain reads EAGVAQSPRYKIIEKRQSVAFWCNPISGHATLYWYQQILGQGPKLLIQFQNNGVVDDSQLPKDRFSAERLKGVDSTLKIQPAKLEDSAVYLCASSLGGRGHTEAFFGQGTRLTVV.

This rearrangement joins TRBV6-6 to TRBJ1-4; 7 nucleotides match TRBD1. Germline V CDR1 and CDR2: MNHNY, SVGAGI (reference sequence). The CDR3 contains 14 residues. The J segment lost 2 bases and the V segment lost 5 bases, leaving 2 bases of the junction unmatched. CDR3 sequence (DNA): TGTGCCAGCAGTCCGGGACAGACTAATGAAAAACTGTTTTTT. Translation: CASSPGQTNEKLFF.

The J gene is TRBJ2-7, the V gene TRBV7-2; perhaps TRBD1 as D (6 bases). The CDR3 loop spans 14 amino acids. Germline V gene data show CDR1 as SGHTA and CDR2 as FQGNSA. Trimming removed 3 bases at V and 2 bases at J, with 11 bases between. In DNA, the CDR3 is TGTGCCAGCAGCTTCCGGGACACTACCTACGAGCAGTACTTC. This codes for CASSFRDTTYEQYF.

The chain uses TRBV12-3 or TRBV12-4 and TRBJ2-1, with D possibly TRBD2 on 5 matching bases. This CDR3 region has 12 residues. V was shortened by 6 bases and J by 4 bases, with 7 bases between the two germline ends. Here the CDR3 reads CASRGSYNEQFF. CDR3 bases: TGTGCCAGCAGGGGGAGTTACAATGAGCAGTTCTTC.

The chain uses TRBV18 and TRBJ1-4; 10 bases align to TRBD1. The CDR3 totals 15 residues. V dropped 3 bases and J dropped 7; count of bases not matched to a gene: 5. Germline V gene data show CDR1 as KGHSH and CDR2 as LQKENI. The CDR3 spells CASSPAGTGVEKLFF. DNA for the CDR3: TGTGCCAGCTCACCCGCCGGGACAGGGGTTGAAAAACTGTTTTTT.

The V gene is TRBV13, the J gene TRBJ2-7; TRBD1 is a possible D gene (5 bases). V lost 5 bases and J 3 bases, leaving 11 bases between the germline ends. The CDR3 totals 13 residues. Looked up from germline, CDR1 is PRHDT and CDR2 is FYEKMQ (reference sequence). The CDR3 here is CASSPGLNYEQYF. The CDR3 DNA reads TGTGCCAGCAGCCCAGGGCTGAACTACGAGCAGTACTTC.

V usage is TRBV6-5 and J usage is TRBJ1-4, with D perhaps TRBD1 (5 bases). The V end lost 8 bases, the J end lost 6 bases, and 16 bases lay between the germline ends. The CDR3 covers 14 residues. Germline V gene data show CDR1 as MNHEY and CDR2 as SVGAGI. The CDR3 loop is CASAQQVIDEKLFF. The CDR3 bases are TGTGCCAGCGCTCAACAGGTCATAGATGAAAAACTGTTTTTT.

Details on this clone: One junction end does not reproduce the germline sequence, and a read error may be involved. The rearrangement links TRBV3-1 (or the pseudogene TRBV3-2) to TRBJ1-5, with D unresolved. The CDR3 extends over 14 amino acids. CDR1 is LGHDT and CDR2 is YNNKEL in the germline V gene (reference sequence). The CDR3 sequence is CASSQGGGRAPQHF. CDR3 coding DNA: TGTGCCAGCAGTCAAGGAGGAGGTCGCGCGCCCCAGCATTTT.

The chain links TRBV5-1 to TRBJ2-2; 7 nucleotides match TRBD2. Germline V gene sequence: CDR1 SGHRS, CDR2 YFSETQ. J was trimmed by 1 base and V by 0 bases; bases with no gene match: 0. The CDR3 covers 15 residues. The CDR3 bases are TGCGCCAGCAGCTTGGCGGGGGGGAACACCGGGGAGCTGTTTTTT. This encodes CASSLAGGNTGELFF. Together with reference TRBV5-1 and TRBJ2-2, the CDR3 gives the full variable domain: KAGVTQTPRYLIKTRGQQVTLSCSPISGHRSVSWYQQTPGQGLQFLFEYFSETQRNKGNFPGRFSGRQFSNSRSEMNVSTLELGDSALYLCASSLAGGNTGELFFGEGSRLTVL.